The TCR beta chain described here comes from a study of cytomegalovirus exposure and HLA in healthy donors. About the study: A later analysis reported the 120 or so validation repertoires used the same platform as the approximately 650 first-cohort repertoires.

Profiling relied on immunoSEQ multiplex PCR, and the TCRdb table lists in-frame clones only, not all of them. This sample carries some 120,000 clones, roughly 89% of them seen once, and the ten largest clones take about 3.7%. V dropped 1 base and J dropped 1 base, with 5 bases sitting between them. The CDR3 is 14 amino acids. CDR1 and CDR2 (germline): SGHAT, FQNNGV. This TCR derives from a man under 40 in good health and CMV-seronegative. The chain couples TRBV11-2 to TRBJ1-5; D not resolved. Sequenced input: PBMCs. The CDR3 loop is CASSLAGSNQPQHF. CDR3 nucleotides: TGTGCCAGCAGCTTAGCGGGGAGCAATCAGCCCCAGCATTTT. Complete variable domain (other parts from reference TRBV11-2 and TRBJ1-5): EAGVAQSPRYKIIEKRQSVAFWCNPISGHATLYWYQQILGQGPKLLIQFQNNGVVDDSQLPKDRFSAERLKGVDSTLKIQPAKLEDSAVYLCASSLAGSNQPQHFGDGTRLSIL.